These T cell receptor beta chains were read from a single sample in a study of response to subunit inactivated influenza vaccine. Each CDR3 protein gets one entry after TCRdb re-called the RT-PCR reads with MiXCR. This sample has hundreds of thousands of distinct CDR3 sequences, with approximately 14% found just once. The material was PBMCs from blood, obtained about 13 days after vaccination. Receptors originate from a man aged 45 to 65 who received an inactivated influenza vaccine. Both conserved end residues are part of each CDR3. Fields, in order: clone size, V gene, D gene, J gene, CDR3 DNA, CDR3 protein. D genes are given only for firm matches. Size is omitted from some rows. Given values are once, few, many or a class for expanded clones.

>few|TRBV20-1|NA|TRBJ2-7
TGCAGTGCTAGAAACACGGGGTCCTACGAGCAGTACTTC
CSARNTGSYEQYF
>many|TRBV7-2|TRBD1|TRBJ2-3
TGTGCCAGCAGCTCGGGACAGCCCACAGATACGCAGTATTTT
CASSSGQPTDTQYF
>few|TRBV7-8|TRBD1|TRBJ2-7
TGTGCCAGCAGCCCCGGACAGGCGATCGAGTTCGGGGACTACGAGCAGTACTTC
CASSPGQAIEFGDYEQYF
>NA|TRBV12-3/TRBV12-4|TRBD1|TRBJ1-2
TGTGCCAGCAGTTTAGGGACAGGGCCGGGCTATGGCTACACCTTC
CASSLGTGPGYGYTF
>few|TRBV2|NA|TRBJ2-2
TGTGCCAGCAGACAAGGGGTACAGGGTTCCACCGGGGAGCTGTTTTTT
CASRQGVQGSTGELFF
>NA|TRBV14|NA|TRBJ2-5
TGTGCCAGCAGCCAAGGGGCGGTAGAGACCCAGTACTTC
CASSQGAVETQYF
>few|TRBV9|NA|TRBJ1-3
TGTGCCAGCAGCGTAGATTCCGGGGGAGGAAACACCATATATTTT
CASSVDSGGGNTIYF
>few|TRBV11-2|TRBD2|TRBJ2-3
TGTGCCAGCAGCTCCAGGCGGGCTAGCGGGGGGGAGGTCGATACGCAGTATTTT
CASSSRRASGGEVDTQYF
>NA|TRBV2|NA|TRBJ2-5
TGTGCCAGCAGTGAGGGGCAGACAACCTCAGAGACCCAGTACTTC
CASSEGQTTSETQYF
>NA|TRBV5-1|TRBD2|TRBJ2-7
TGCGCCAGCAGCTTGGCATCTAGCGGGGGGCCCTACGAGCAGTACTTC
CASSLASSGGPYEQYF
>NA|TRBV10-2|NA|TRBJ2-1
TGCGCCAGCAGTGGCGTCAGGGTGGATGAGCAGTTCTTC
CASSGVRVDEQFF
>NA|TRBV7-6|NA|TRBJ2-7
TGTGCCAGCAGCTTAGGGGACCTGGCTGGCGAGCAGTACTTC
CASSLGDLAGEQYF
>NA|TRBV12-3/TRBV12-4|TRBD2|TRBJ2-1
TGTGCCAGCACCGGGCTAGCGGGAGAGGGTGAGCAGTTCTTC
CASTGLAGEGEQFF
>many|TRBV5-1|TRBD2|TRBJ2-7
TGCGCCAGCAGCTTGGGACTAGCGGGAGACGAGCAGTACTTC
CASSLGLAGDEQYF
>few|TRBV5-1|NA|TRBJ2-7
TGCGCCAGCAGCTTGGAGCCAGGGTCCTTCGAGCAGTACTTC
CASSLEPGSFEQYF
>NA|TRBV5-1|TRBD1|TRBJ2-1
TGCGCCAGCAGCTATGAATGGGGACAGTACAATGAGCAGTTCTTC
CASSYEWGQYNEQFF
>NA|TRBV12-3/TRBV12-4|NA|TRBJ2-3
TGTGCCACCAACTGGCGCCAGCGAAGCACAGATACGCAGTATTTT
CATNWRQRSTDTQYF
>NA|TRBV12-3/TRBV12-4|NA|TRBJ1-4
TGTGCCAGCAGTTGGGGTACAGGGTTGAGGGTAGAAAAACTGTTTTTT
CASSWGTGLRVEKLFF
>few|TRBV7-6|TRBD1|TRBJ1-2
TGTGCCAGCAGCTTTGGGCAGGGGGTCTATGGCTACACCTTC
CASSFGQGVYGYTF
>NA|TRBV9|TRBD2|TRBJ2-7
TGTGCCAGCAGCACCGGACTAGCGGGGGCCTACGAGCAGTACTTC
CASSTGLAGAYEQYF
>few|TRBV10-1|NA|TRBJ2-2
TGCGCCAGCGGCCCCGCGGGCTTGGGAACCGGGGAGCTGTTTTTT
CASGPAGLGTGELFF
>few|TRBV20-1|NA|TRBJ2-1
TGCAGTGCTAGAGCTAGTGGCAGCTACAATGAGCAGTTCTTC
CSARASGSYNEQFF
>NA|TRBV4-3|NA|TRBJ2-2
TGCGCCAGCAGCCAATTTGCCGGGGAGCTGTTTTTT
CASSQFAGELFF
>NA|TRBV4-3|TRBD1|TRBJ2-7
TGCGCCAGCAGCCCGGGCCTGGGACAGGCAACCTACGAGCAGTACTTC
CASSPGLGQATYEQYF
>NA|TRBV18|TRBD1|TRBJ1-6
TGTGCCAGCTCACCGGATCAGGGGGGTAATTCACCCCTCCACTTT
CASSPDQGGNSPLHF
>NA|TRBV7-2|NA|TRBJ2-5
TGTGCCAGCACCCCTTACCGGGGCGGGGAGACCCAGTACTTC
CASTPYRGGETQYF
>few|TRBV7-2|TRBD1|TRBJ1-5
TGTGCCAGCACCCTAAGCGGGACAGGGAGTTATCAGCCCCAGCATTTT
CASTLSGTGSYQPQHF
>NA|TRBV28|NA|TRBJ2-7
TGTGCCAGCAGTACCCTGTTACAGAGAACCTCCTACGAGCAGTACTTC
CASSTLLQRTSYEQYF
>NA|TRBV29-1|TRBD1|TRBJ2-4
TGCAGCGCCAAAGGGACAGGCGGAAACATTCAGTACTTC
CSAKGTGGNIQYF
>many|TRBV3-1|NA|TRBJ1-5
TGTGCCAGCAGCCAGGGGCGCGATCAGCCCCAGCATTTT
CASSQGRDQPQHF
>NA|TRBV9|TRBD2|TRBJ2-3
TGTGCCAGCAGCGGCAGGAGTAGCGGGAGCACAGATACGCAGTATTTT
CASSGRSSGSTDTQYF
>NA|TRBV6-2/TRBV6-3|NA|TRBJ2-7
TGTGCCAGCAGTTACGGGCAGAGGAACTCCTACGAGCAGTACTTC
CASSYGQRNSYEQYF
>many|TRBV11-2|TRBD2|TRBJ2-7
TGCGCCAGCAGCCCTACTAGCGGGAGTTCCTACGAGCAGTACTTC
CASSPTSGSSYEQYF
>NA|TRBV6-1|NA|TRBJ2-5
TGTGCCAGCAGACGGGGGACAGGCCGGGGGGCAGAGACCCAGTACTTC
CASRRGTGRGAETQYF
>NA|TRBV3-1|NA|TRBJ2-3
TGTGCCAGCAGCCGTCACCCGAAAATACACACCTCCGGCACAGATACGCAGTATTTT
CASSRHPKIHTSGTDTQYF
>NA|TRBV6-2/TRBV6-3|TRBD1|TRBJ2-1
TGTGCCAGCAGTTACTCCGGGACAGGGCCCTACAATGAGCAGTTCTTC
CASSYSGTGPYNEQFF
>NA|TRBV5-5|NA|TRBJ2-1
TGTGCCAGCAGCTCGTTTCCGGCCGGGGTCAATGAGCAGTTCTTC
CASSSFPAGVNEQFF
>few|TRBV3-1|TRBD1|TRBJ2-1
TGTGCCAGCAGCCTCCGGGACAGATACAATGAGCAGTTCTTC
CASSLRDRYNEQFF
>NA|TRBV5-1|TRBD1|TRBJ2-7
TGCGCCAGCAGCTTGGGGACAGGGGGGTTCGAGCAGTACTTC
CASSLGTGGFEQYF
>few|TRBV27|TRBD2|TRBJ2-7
TGTGCCAGCACCCCCTCTGTTAGCGGGACCTACGAGCAGTACTTC
CASTPSVSGTYEQYF
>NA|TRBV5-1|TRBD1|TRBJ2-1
TGCGCCAGCAGCTCTGGGACAGGGGGCGCCGATGAGCAGTTCTTC
CASSSGTGGADEQFF
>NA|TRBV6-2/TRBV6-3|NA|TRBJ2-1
TGTGCCAGCAGTTACCCACAGGGAGGCCCCTACAATGAGCAGTTCTTC
CASSYPQGGPYNEQFF
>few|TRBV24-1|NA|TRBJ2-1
TGTGCCACCAGTGACAGACAGTGGGGTGAGCAGTTCTTC
CATSDRQWGEQFF
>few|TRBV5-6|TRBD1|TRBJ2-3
TGTGCCAGCAAATGGACAGGGGTAGATACGCAGTATTTT
CASKWTGVDTQYF